This passage covers 27 T cell receptor beta chains from one sample sequenced in a study of CD8 T cells in ankylosing spondylitis. MiXCR, applied by TCRdb to the 5' RACE reads, yields one record per CDR3 protein. The top ten hold roughly 9.2% of the sample, which has 250,000 to 400,000 distinct CDR3 sequences, approximately 10% seen once. Specimen: blood, either unsorted or a sorted T cell fraction (not recorded which). Every receptor here comes from a female donor with ankylosing spondylitis or in good health (not recorded which).

The table lists this clonotype with a few counts. For the CDR3, the DNA is TGTGCCAGCAGTATAGCGGGAGGGCGGTACAATGAGCAGTTCTTC. It codes for CASSIAGGRYNEQFF. The chain is built from TRBV5-4 and TRBJ2-1, with 11 bases matching TRBD2. Germline loops: CDR1 SGHNT, CDR2 YYREEE (reference sequence). Trimming cost V 5 bases and J 4 bases; bases outside gene matches: 5. CDR3 length: 15 amino acids.

Ten or more counts support this clonotype. The chain is built from TRBV6-5 and TRBJ1-1; a possible D gene is TRBD1 (6 bases). V lost 0 bases to trimming and J lost 4 bases, with 12 bases between them. Germline V gene lookup returns CDR1 MNHEY and CDR2 SVGAGI. The CDR3 runs to 15 residues. The CDR3 loop is CASSYSGGEGTEAFF. The CDR3 DNA is TGTGCCAGCAGTTACTCGGGGGGCGAAGGCACTGAAGCTTTCTTT.

V and J are TRBV10-3 and TRBJ1-1; 9 bases agree with TRBD1. Trimming took 7 bases from V and 1 from J; bases not matched to a gene: 4. The CDR3 length is 14 residues. In germline, CDR1 is ENHRY, CDR2 SYGVKD. CDR3: CAITKGQGNTEAFF. DNA for the CDR3: TGTGCCATCACAAAGGGACAGGGGAACACTGAAGCTTTCTTT.

This clonotype showed up many times. The chain employs TRBV20-1 and TRBJ2-7, with 11 bases aligning to TRBD1. The CDR3 length is 18 residues. J gave up 6 bases and V 3 bases, and 19 bases lay outside the gene matches. Germline V gene sequence: CDR1 DFQATT, CDR2 SNEGSKA (reference sequence). The CDR3 loop reads CSASSELLDRDRGSEQYF. The CDR3 bases are TGCAGTGCTAGTTCTGAATTATTGGACCGGGACAGGGGGAGCGAGCAGTACTTC.

This clonotype has ten or more counts. This chain connects TRBV20-1 to TRBJ1-2; unclear D gene. Deletions cut 5 bases from V and 3 bases from J, with 10 bases between. Germline-derived CDR1 and CDR2 are DFQATT and SNEGSKA (reference sequence). The length of the CDR3 is 12 residues. The CDR3 here is CSALTADYGYTF. The DNA of the CDR3 is TGCAGTGCTCTCACAGCAGACTATGGCTACACCTTC.

Notes on this clonotype: A single base separates this from a much larger clone, so it may be a read error. V gene TRBV5-1 combines with J gene TRBJ2-1; D remains unclear. The CDR3 totals 15 residues. Germline CDR1 SGHRS, CDR2 YFSETQ. CDR3: CASSLGHAGVYEQIF. CDR3 DNA sequence: TGCGCCAGCAGCTTGGGGCATGCCGGCGTATATGAGCAGATCTTC.

This clonotype was seen only a few times. This sequence joins TRBV24-1 and TRBJ2-3; 7 bases fit TRBD1. With 2 bases clipped from V and 1 base from J, the junction kept 8 bases outside the gene matches. Germline V CDR1 and CDR2: KGHDR, SFDVKD. The CDR3 has 17 amino acids. The CDR3, as DNA: TGTGCCACCAGTGATTCACGGACCGGGACAGGCACAGATACGCAGTATTTT. As protein: CATSDSRTGTGTDTQYF.

This clonotype came up many times. The J gene is TRBJ1-5, the V gene TRBV6-9; possible D gene TRBD1, 5 bases. This CDR3 has 16 residues. V was shortened by 4 bases and J by 5 bases, with 18 bases between the two germline ends. The germline gives CDR1 MNHGY, CDR2 SVAAGI. The DNA for the CDR3 is TGTGCCAGCAGTTTCGCGGGGCAGGGATTAGATCAGCCCCAGCATTTT. Residues: CASSFAGQGLDQPQHF.

In this sample, this clonotype turned up a few times. This chain joins TRBV11-2 and TRBJ2-2; D tentatively fits TRBD1 or TRBD2 (5 bases each). CDR3 length: 18 residues. The germline CDR1 and CDR2 sequences are SGHAT and FQNNGV. With 0 bases removed from V and 2 bases from J, the gap between germline ends came to 16 bases. CDR3 sequence: CASSLDLRGKTNTGELFF. The CDR3 nucleotides are TGTGCCAGCAGCTTAGATTTGAGGGGAAAGACCAACACCGGGGAGCTGTTTTTT.

In this sample, this clonotype turned up a few times. This sequence joins TRBV20-1 and TRBJ2-1, with TRBD2 matching 15 bases. V shed 3 bases, J shed 2 bases, and the junction held 11 bases outside the gene matches. The CDR3 runs 19 residues. In germline, CDR1 is DFQATT, CDR2 SNEGSKA (reference sequence). CDR3 DNA: TGCAGTGCTAGTCCACCGGGGACTAGCGGGAGGAACGCCTACAATGAGCAGTTCTTC. Translation: CSASPPGTSGRNAYNEQFF.

For this clonotype: A much larger clone differs by one base, so this may be a read error. The chain couples TRBV20-1 to TRBJ2-5; D assignment may be TRBD1 or TRBD2 (5 bases each). The CDR3 is 14 residues long. The V gene's germline CDR1 is DFQATT and CDR2 SNEGSKA (reference sequence). The CDR3 loop is CGATSGPLSETQYF. CDR3 sequence (DNA): TGCGGTGCTACCTCGGGACCCCTCTCAGAGACCCAGTACTTC.

This clonotype was recorded many times. V is TRBV10-3 and J is TRBJ2-2, with TRBD2 matching 10 bases. The V gene's germline CDR1 is ENHRY and CDR2 SYGVKD. J was trimmed by 4 bases and V by 3 bases; bases with no gene match: 2. The CDR3 length is 15 residues. CDR3 region: CAISDPSGSTGELFF. The DNA for the CDR3 is TGTGCCATCAGTGATCCTAGCGGGAGCACCGGGGAGCTGTTTTTT.

This clonotype was detected ten times or more. A read error may explain this, as a much larger clone is one base away. This chain links TRBV12-3 or TRBV12-4 with TRBJ2-3; D is unclear. V was clipped by 5 bases and J by 2 bases, with 2 bases between them. The CDR3 covers 11 residues. The CDR3 sequence is CASSDTDTQYF. CDR3 nucleotides: TGTGCCAGCAGTGACACAGATACGCAGTATTTT.

This clonotype was picked up many times. The chain couples TRBV20-1 to TRBJ1-4; 7 positions match TRBD1. V gave up 1 base and J gave up 2 bases; unmatched junction bases: 4. Germline V gives CDR1 DFQATT, CDR2 SNEGSKA (reference sequence). The CDR3 has 15 amino acids. CDR3 DNA sequence: TGCAGTGCTAGAGTCACGGGACAGACTAATGAAAAACTGTTTTTT. Protein product: CSARVTGQTNEKLFF.

This clonotype has ten or more counts. This rearrangement joins TRBV20-1 to TRBJ2-7, with 7 bases aligning to TRBD2. Germline CDR1 is DFQATT and CDR2 is SNEGSKA (reference sequence). The CDR3 totals 15 residues. The ends lost 6 bases at V and 0 bases at J; junction bases unmatched: 11. CDR3 in DNA: TGCAGTGCGGAATCTTGGGGGGGGATCTCCTACGAGCAGTACTTC. It codes for CSAESWGGISYEQYF.

This clonotype was seen ten or more times. V usage is TRBV7-2 and J usage is TRBJ2-7, with D possibly TRBD2 on 6 matching bases. Per the germline V gene, CDR1 is SGHTA and CDR2 is FQGNSA. The V end lost 5 bases, the J end lost 2 bases, and 16 bases lay between the germline ends. The length of the CDR3 is 15 residues. This CDR3 reads CASSPSAASAYEQYF. In nucleotides, the CDR3 is TGTGCCAGCAGCCCTAGCGCGGCTAGCGCCTACGAGCAGTACTTC.

This clonotype was seen ten or more times. The chain has TRBV27 and TRBJ1-4; D possibly corresponds to TRBD1 (5 bases). CDR3 size: 14 residues. The V gene's germline CDR1 is MNHEY and CDR2 SMNVEV (reference sequence). V gave up 6 bases and J gave up 10 bases, with 18 bases separating them. CDR3: CASRSFGDPRKLFF. CDR3 in DNA: TGTGCCAGCAGAAGTTTTGGGGACCCTCGAAAACTGTTTTTT.

In this sample, this clonotype turned up a few times. The chain has TRBV11-2 and TRBJ2-7, with TRBD1 matching 7 bases. V lost 0 bases, J lost 4 bases, and 3 bases stayed unmatched. The germline V gene encodes CDR1 SGHAT and CDR2 FQNNGV. This CDR3 has 14 residues. CDR3 sequence reads: CASSLEWGQYEQYF. The CDR3 coding sequence is TGTGCCAGCAGCTTAGAGTGGGGACAGTACGAGCAGTACTTC. The full variable domain, in which reference TRBV11-2 and TRBJ2-7 provide the parts outside the CDR3, is EAGVAQSPRYKIIEKRQSVAFWCNPISGHATLYWYQQILGQGPKLLIQFQNNGVVDDSQLPKDRFSAERLKGVDSTLKIQPAKLEDSAVYLCASSLEWGQYEQYFGPGTRLTVT.

The chain is built from TRBV7-9 and TRBJ1-1; 10 bases map to TRBD1. The CDR3 loop spans 14 amino acids. V dropped 5 bases and J dropped 5; count of bases not matched to a gene: 5. The germline V gene has CDR1 SEHNR and CDR2 FQNEAQ (reference sequence). The DNA of the CDR3 is TGTGCCAGCAGCCTGACAGGGGGCAAGACTGAAGCTTTCTTT. Residues: CASSLTGGKTEAFF.

This clonotype was observed many times. This chain uses TRBV10-3 with TRBJ2-1; D perhaps matches TRBD2 (5 bases). Looked up from germline, CDR1 is ENHRY and CDR2 is SYGVKD. V lost 4 bases, J lost 6 bases, and 16 bases lay in between. The CDR3 extends over 15 amino acids. The CDR3 reads CAISGELESANEQFF. The CDR3 DNA follows: TGTGCCATCAGTGGGGAGTTGGAGTCGGCCAATGAGCAGTTCTTC.

This clonotype was counted between two and nine times. The V and J genes are TRBV12-3 or TRBV12-4 and TRBJ2-7; D is undetermined. Between the trimmed V and J ends, which lost 8 bases and 6 bases, there was a span of 8 bases. The CDR3 runs to 10 residues. The CDR3 sequence: CASALFEQYF. In nucleotides, the CDR3 is TGTGCCAGCGCCCTGTTCGAGCAGTACTTC.

This clonotype came up many times. The chain has TRBV12-3 or TRBV12-4 and TRBJ2-7; D gene uncertain. Trimming shortened V by 6 bases and J by 4 bases, and 10 bases separated the two germline ends. The CDR3 contains 12 residues. DNA of the CDR3: TGTGCCAGCAGGGCCCCCGATTACGAGCAGTACTTC. Protein sequence: CASRAPDYEQYF.

The chain combines TRBV6-1 with TRBJ1-4; unclear D gene. V was clipped by 2 bases and J by 10 bases, with 17 bases between them. The CDR3 consists of 15 residues. CDR1 is MNHNS, CDR2 SASEGT, per germline. The CDR3 region has the DNA TGTGCCAGCAGTGAAATAGGGCCCCGGGTCGGAAAACTGTTTTTT. It is translated as CASSEIGPRVGKLFF.

There are many counts of this clonotype. The gene calls are TRBV10-3 and TRBJ1-4, with D tentatively TRBD1 (5 bases). V lost 6 bases and J lost 3, with 8 bases in between. Looked up from germline, CDR1 is ENHRY and CDR2 is SYGVKD. This CDR3 has 13 amino acids. CDR3 residues: CAIRGDANEKLFF. The CDR3 nucleotides are TGTGCCATCAGAGGGGATGCTAATGAAAAACTGTTTTTT.

V is TRBV28 and J is TRBJ1-2; 8 positions match TRBD1. Germline lookup yields CDR1 MDHEN and CDR2 SYDVKM. Unmatched junction bases numbered 21, after V lost 5 bases and J lost 7 bases. CDR3 length equals 18 residues. The CDR3 protein is CASSPRGGDRGAQTGYTF. CDR3 sequence (DNA): TGTGCCAGCAGTCCCCGGGGGGGAGACAGGGGAGCGCAGACTGGCTACACCTTC.

This clonotype was picked up a small number of times. This chain connects TRBV29-1 to TRBJ2-5; possibly TRBD2 for D (6 bases). Germline lookup yields CDR1 SQVTM and CDR2 ANQGSEA. V dropped 6 bases and J dropped 4 bases, with 12 bases sitting between them. This CDR3 contains 12 residues. The CDR3 DNA is TGCAGCGTCCGCGGGGACGGAGAGACCCAGTACTTC. Translated, it gives CSVRGDGETQYF.

This clonotype was picked up many times. The chain links TRBV5-1 to TRBJ1-2, with 7 nucleotides matching TRBD1. Germline loops: CDR1 SGHRS, CDR2 YFSETQ. CDR3 length: 16 amino acids. Trimming cost V 3 bases and J 2 bases; bases outside gene matches: 10. CDR3 coding DNA: TGCGCCAGCAGCTGGAACTACCGGGACAGAAACTATGGCTACACCTTC. This gives the protein CASSWNYRDRNYGYTF.